This TCR beta chain is from a study of shared clonotypes between healthy human individuals. Study at large: Sampling drew on donors who were a couple of women and a few men aged 18 to 49. CD8 memory received one plate per donor, CD8 naive two, CD4 memory three and CD4 naive three.

Data came from immunoSEQ multiplex PCR; TCRdb stores just in-frame clones and leaves some out. The sample holds about 1.5 million clones, under 99% seen once. The CDR3 has 14 amino acids. CDR1 and CDR2 from the germline V gene are SQVTM and ANQGSEA. With 7 bases clipped from V and 2 bases from J, the junction kept 7 bases outside the gene matches. All participating donors were Caucasian adults from Nashville, Tennessee. The investigators split CD4+ cells into a CD45RA+ naive subset and a CD45RA-negative memory subset. The TCR was taken from a man in his thirties or forties in good health. The sequenced sample consisted of naive CD4+ T cells sorted from blood. Subset indicated: CD45RA+ positively selected. The chain combines TRBV29-1 with TRBJ2-7, with 11 bases that match TRBD2. The CDR3 protein is CSASSGRPPYEQYF. The CDR3 DNA follows: TGCAGCGCATCTAGCGGGAGGCCCCCCTACGAGCAGTACTTC.